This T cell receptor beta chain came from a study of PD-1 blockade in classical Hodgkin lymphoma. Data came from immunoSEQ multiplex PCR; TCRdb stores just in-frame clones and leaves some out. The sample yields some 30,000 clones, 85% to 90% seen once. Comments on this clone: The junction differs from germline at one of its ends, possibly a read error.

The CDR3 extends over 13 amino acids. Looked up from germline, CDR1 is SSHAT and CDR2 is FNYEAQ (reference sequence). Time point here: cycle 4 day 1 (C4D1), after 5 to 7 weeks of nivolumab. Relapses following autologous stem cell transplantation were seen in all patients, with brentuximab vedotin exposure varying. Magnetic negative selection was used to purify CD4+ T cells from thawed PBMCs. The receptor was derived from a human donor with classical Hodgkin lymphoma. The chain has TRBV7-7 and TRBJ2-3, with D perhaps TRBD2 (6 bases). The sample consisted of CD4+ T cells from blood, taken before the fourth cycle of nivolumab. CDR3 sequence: CASSKGTLDTQYF. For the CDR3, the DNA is TGTGCTAGCAGCAAAGGGACTCTGGATACGCAGTATTTT.